This T cell receptor beta chain was profiled in a study of cytomegalovirus exposure and HLA in healthy donors. Findings and caveats of the study: Many donors carried some public TCRs, although rarity characterized most TCR sequences. The authors listed 150 to 200 TCR beta chains as cytomegalovirus-associated.

About this clone: The target antigen is unknown.

The data were produced by immunoSEQ multiplex PCR, yet TCRdb's version contains in-frame clones alone and is incomplete. The table includes some 130,000 clones, almost 85% detected once. Trimming pared 6 bases from V and 5 bases from J, leaving 4 bases between. Germline V gene data show CDR1 as WSHSY and CDR2 as SAAADI. CDR3 length equals 11 residues. The donors were in the approximately 110-subject validation cohort; that cohort was separate from the approximately 700-subject first cohort. The source of this sequence is a man younger than 40 in good health and CMV-seropositive. The sample taken for sequencing was PBMCs. The chain recombines TRBV10-2 with TRBJ2-2; D gene uncertain. In DNA form, the CDR3 reads TGCGCCAGCAGGGCAACCGGGGAGCTGTTTTTT. Its translation is CASRATGELFF.